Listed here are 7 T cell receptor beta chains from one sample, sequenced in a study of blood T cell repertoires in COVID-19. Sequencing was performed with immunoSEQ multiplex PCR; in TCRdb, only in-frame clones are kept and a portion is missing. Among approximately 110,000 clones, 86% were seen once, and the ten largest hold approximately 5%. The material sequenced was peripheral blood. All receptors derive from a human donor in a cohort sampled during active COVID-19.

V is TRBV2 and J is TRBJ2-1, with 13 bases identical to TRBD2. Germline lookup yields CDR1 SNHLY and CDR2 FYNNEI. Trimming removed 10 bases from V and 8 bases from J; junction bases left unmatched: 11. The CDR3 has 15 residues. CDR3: CATGRGLAGTYEQFF. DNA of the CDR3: TGTGCCACCGGGAGGGGACTAGCGGGAACTTATGAGCAGTTCTTC. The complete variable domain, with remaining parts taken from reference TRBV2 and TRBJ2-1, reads EPEVTQTPSHQVTQMGQEVILRCVPISNHLYFYWYRQILGQKVEFLVSFYNNEISEKSEIFDDQFSVERPDGSNFTLKIRSTKLEDSAMYFCATGRGLAGTYEQFFGPGTRLTVL.

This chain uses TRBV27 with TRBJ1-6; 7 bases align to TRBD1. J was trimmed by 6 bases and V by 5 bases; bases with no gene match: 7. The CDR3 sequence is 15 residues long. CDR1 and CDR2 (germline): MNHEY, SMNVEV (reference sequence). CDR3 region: CASSKDRVGNSPLHF. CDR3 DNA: TGTGCCAGCAGTAAAGACAGGGTGGGTAATTCACCCCTCCACTTT.

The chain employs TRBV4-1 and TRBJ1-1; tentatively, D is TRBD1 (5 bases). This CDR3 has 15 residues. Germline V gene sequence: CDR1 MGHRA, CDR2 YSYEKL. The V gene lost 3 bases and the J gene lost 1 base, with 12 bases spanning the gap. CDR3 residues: CASSHSTVGNTEAFF. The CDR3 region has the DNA TGCGCCAGCAGCCATTCGACAGTGGGGAACACTGAAGCTTTCTTT.

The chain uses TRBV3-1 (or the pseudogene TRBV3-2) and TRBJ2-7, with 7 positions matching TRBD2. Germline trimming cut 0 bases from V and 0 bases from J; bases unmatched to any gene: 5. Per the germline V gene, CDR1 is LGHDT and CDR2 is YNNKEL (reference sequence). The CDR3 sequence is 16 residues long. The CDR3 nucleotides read TGTGCCAGCAGCCAAGAAGGAGGGGACTACTCCTACGAGCAGTACTTC. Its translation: CASSQEGGDYSYEQYF.

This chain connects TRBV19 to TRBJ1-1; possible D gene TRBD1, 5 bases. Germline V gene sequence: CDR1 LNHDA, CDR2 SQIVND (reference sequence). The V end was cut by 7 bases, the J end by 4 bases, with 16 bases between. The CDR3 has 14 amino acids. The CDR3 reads CASTVPGSFTEAFF. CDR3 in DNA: TGTGCCAGTACCGTGCCAGGGTCCTTCACTGAAGCTTTCTTT.

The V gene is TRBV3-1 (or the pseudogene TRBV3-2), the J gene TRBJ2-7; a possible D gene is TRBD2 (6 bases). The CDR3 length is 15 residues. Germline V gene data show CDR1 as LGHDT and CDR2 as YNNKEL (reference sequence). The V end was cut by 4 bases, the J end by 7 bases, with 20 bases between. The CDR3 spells CASSRGLPKVEEQYF. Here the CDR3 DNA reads TGTGCCAGCAGCCGCGGACTACCCAAGGTGGAGGAGCAGTACTTC.

CDR3: CASSPPGRASEQYF. CDR3 DNA: TGTGCCAGCTCACCACCCGGCAGGGCGAGCGAGCAGTACTTC. This chain connects TRBV18 to TRBJ2-7, with a possible D match to TRBD1 (5 bases). Germline V CDR1 and CDR2: KGHSH, LQKENI. Trimming cost V 0 bases and J 6 bases, with 12 bases left between them. This CDR3 contains 14 residues.